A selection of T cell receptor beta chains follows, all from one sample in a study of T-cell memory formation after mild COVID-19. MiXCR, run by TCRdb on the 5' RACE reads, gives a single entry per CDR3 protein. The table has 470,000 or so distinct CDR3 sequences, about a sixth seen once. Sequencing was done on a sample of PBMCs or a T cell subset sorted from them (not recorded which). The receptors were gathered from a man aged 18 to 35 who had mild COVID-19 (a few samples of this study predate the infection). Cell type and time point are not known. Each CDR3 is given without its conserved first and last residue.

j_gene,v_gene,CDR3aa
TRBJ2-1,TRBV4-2,ASSQDQDSSTYNEQF
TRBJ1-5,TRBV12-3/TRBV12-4,ASTRGQRQPQH
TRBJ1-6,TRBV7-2,ASSLGPMGAGGSPLH
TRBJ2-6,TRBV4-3,ASSHGLAGAGANVLT
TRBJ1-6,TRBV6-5,ASSYSGRNSPLH
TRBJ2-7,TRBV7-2,ASSLEGTVSYEQY
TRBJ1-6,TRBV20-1,SARDLGRVDSPLH
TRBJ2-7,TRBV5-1,ASSWQGATYEQY
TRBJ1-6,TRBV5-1,ASSRQDLVSYNSPLH
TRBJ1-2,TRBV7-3,ASSPDARSGYT
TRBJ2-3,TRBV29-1,SVEYTDTQY
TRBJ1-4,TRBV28,ASTDSVNEKLF
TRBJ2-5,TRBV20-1,SAYPGTSVETQY
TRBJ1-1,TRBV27,ASTTWGTGEAF
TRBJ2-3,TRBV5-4,ASSLVTSGFTDTQY
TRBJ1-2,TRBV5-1,ASSIGDTRGHGYT
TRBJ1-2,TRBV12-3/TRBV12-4,ASSTGPLSGGYT
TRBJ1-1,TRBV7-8,ASSPRVTEAF
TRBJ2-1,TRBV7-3,ASSIQGKDEQF
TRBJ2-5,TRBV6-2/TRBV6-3,ASRQIWGSETQY
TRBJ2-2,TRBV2,ASSEGRTPRTGELF
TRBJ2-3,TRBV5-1,ASSVSGTSGGDTQY
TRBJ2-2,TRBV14,ASTPDRSNTGELF
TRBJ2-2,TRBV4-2,ASSQETLNTGELF
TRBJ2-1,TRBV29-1,SVADNEQF
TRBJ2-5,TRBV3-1,ASSQLTGAWETQY
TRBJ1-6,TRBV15,ATSRVSLRGYNSPLH
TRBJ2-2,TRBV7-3,ASSLFENTGELF
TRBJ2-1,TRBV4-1,ASSQDRVVGTGVRDEQF